The 11 T cell receptor beta chains below all came from one sample that was sequenced in a study of Graves' ophthalmopathy and Graves' hyperthyroidism. RNA served as the template for amplifying TCR beta CDR3 regions. The first round was an RT-PCR with HTBI primers, and the second round was a multiplex PCR. TCRdb passed the multiplex PCR reads through MiXCR, listing each CDR3 protein once. This table has roughly 480,000 distinct CDR3 sequences, around an eighth appearing once. Sequencing was done on a sample of blood. The receptor set was obtained from a young woman with Graves' ophthalmopathy.

This clonotype was observed at least ten times. The CDR3 loop is CASSLQTNYGYTF. CDR3 DNA sequence: TGTGCCAGCAGTTTACAGACGAACTATGGCTACACCTTC. The genes are TRBV12-3 or TRBV12-4 and TRBJ1-2; D is unclear. The CDR3 spans 13 residues. V dropped 2 bases and J dropped 2 bases, with 6 bases sitting between them.

This clonotype was seen at least ten times. The V gene is TRBV6-1, the J gene TRBJ2-7, with a possible D match to TRBD1 (7 bases). V was cut by 4 bases and J by 4 bases, with 20 bases left in between. The CDR3 runs to 16 residues. The germline CDR1 and CDR2 sequences are MNHNS and SASEGT. CDR3 loop: CASSARRGTALYEQYF. CDR3 sequence (DNA): TGTGCCAGCAGTGCTCGCCGGGGGACAGCCTTGTACGAGCAGTACTTC.

This clonotype appeared many times. The rearrangement uses TRBV7-8 and TRBJ2-5, with 9 positions matching TRBD2. The CDR3 extends over 16 amino acids. Germline loops: CDR1 SGHVS, CDR2 FQNEAQ. Trimming at V came to 2 bases and at J to 5 bases, leaving 9 bases not matched to a gene. DNA for the CDR3: TGTGCCAGCAGCTTAATGGCGGGGGGGGTCCGGGAGACCCAGTACTTC. It is translated as CASSLMAGGVRETQYF.

This clonotype was counted at least ten times. The chain couples TRBV5-1 to TRBJ2-2; 12 bases are a match to TRBD2. Germline V gene sequence: CDR1 SGHRS, CDR2 YFSETQ. The CDR3 runs 18 residues. V gave up 0 bases and J gave up 6 bases; unmatched junction bases: 9. The chain's CDR3 is CASSLAWLTSGSPGELFF. CDR3 sequence (DNA): TGCGCCAGCAGCTTGGCATGGTTGACTAGCGGGAGCCCCGGGGAGCTGTTTTTT.

This chain uses TRBV5-1 with TRBJ2-7; TRBD2 might be the D (5 bases). Germline V CDR1 and CDR2: SGHRS, YFSETQ. Trimming took 7 bases from V and 7 from J, leaving 24 bases between them. This CDR3 spans 15 amino acids. CDR3 protein: CASHSGNHRPGEQYF. The CDR3 bases are TGCGCCAGCCACTCGGGGAACCATAGACCGGGGGAGCAGTACTTC.

This clonotype was seen a few times. The gene calls are TRBV7-9 and TRBJ1-2; D call uncertain. Per the germline V gene, CDR1 is SEHNR and CDR2 is FQNEAQ (reference sequence). The V end was cut by 5 bases, the J end by 3 bases, with 10 bases between. This CDR3 spans 13 amino acids. CDR3 residues: CASSRLDYYGYTF. The CDR3 nucleotides are TGTGCCAGCAGCCGACTGGATTACTATGGCTACACCTTC.

This clonotype was counted at least ten times. The CDR3 DNA follows: TGCAGTGCTAGAGAGTGGCGGGAGTCCCCCTACGAGCAGTACTTC. Protein sequence: CSAREWRESPYEQYF. This chain joins TRBV20-1 and TRBJ2-7, with 7 bases matching TRBD2. The trim removed 0 bases at V and 2 bases at J, leaving 7 bases unmatched. Germline lookup yields CDR1 DFQATT and CDR2 SNEGSKA (reference sequence). The CDR3 runs 15 residues.

This clonotype was observed at least ten times. This chain joins TRBV4-1 and TRBJ1-5; no definite D call. This CDR3 is 16 amino acids long. Trimming removed 1 base from V and 1 base from J, with 11 bases in between. The germline V gene encodes CDR1 MGHRA and CDR2 YSYEKL. The CDR3, as DNA: TGCGCCAGCAGCCAAGGTTTATCACTCAGCAATCAGCCCCAGCATTTT. This encodes CASSQGLSLSNQPQHF.

The chain uses TRBV5-1 and TRBJ2-2; 8 nucleotides agree with TRBD2. Per germline, CDR1 SGHRS and CDR2 YFSETQ. CDR3 length: 16 residues. Germline trimming cut 4 bases from V and 6 bases from J; bases unmatched to any gene: 11. The CDR3 DNA reads as TGCGCCAGCAGCGATAGAGCGGGAGAGGTCCCCGGGGAGCTGTTTTTT. Translated: CASSDRAGEVPGELFF.

This clonotype was detected only once. A read error may produce the germline difference seen at one junction end. The chain carries TRBV4-1 and TRBJ1-2, with D perhaps matching TRBD1 (6 bases). This CDR3 contains 15 residues. Germline CDR1 reads MGHRA; CDR2 reads YSYEKL. The CDR3 loop reads CASSQEDRLTYGYIF. CDR3 DNA sequence: TGCGCCAGCAGCCAAGAGGACAGACTTACCTATGGCTACATCTTC.

The CDR3 DNA sequence: TGTGCCAGCGCGGGGGAGGGGGCAGACGAGCAGTACTTC. Translated, it gives CASAGEGADEQYF. J is TRBJ2-7 and V is TRBV11-3; the D gene could be TRBD1 or TRBD2 (7 bases each). V was pared by 8 bases and J by 5 bases, with 16 bases between. The germline V gene has CDR1 SGHNT and CDR2 YENEEA. The CDR3 extends over 13 amino acids.